This is a list of T cell receptor beta chains from one sample in a study of blood T cell repertoires in COVID-19. Data came from immunoSEQ multiplex PCR; TCRdb stores just in-frame clones and leaves some out. This table holds a few hundred thousand clones, more than 65% found once. The sequenced material came from PBMCs or T cells enriched from blood (not recorded which). These receptors all stem from a man aged 45 to 65 who had recovered from COVID-19. CDR3s include the opening cysteine and the closing phenylalanine or tryptophan. Fields, in order: clone size, D gene, V gene, J gene, CDR3 DNA, CDR3 protein. D genes are given only for firm matches. Expanded clones are given a class, and other clones once, few, many or no size at all.

>-|-|TRBV11-1|TRBJ2-5
TGTGCCAGCAGCCGTGGGGGCCAGCAAGAGACCCAGTACTTC
CASSRGGQQETQYF
>-|-|TRBV20-1|TRBJ1-5
TGCAGTGCTAGTTCGGGTGCCAGGGCGAAGCCCCAGCATTTT
CSASSGARAKPQHF
>-|TRBD1|TRBV12-3/TRBV12-4|TRBJ2-7
TGTGCCAGCAGTCTGACAGGGTTGTACGAGCAGTACTTC
CASSLTGLYEQYF
>-|TRBD1|TRBV19|TRBJ2-5
TGTGCCAGTAGTATAACAGGGGAGAAAGAGACCCAGTACTTC
CASSITGEKETQYF
>once|-|TRBV11-2|TRBJ1-6
TGTGCCAGCAGCTTAGGTGTGGCGGGTAATTCACCCCTCCACTTT
CASSLGVAGNSPLHF
>once|-|TRBV5-5|TRBJ2-7
TGTGCCAGCAGCTTAACAGGGACCTACGAGCAGTACTTC
CASSLTGTYEQYF
>-|TRBD1|TRBV10-1|TRBJ2-3
TGCGCCAGCAGGGGACAGGGGACAGATACGCAGTATTTT
CASRGQGTDTQYF
>-|TRBD2|TRBV29-1|TRBJ2-3
TGCAGCGTTGCCTTGGCGGTAGCGGGGGGCACAGATACGCAGTATTTT
CSVALAVAGGTDTQYF
>-|-|TRBV10-1|TRBJ2-7
TGCGCCAGCAGTGAGGAAGGGGCGCCGTCCTACGAGCAGTACTTC
CASSEEGAPSYEQYF
>-|TRBD2|TRBV28|TRBJ2-7
TGTGCCAGCGTCCGGGGGGACCTTGGCGAGCAGTACTTC
CASVRGDLGEQYF
>-|TRBD1|TRBV29-1|TRBJ2-4
TGCAGCGATAGGCTACAGGGGTCAGCCAAAAACATTCAGTACTTC
CSDRLQGSAKNIQYF
>-|TRBD1|TRBV5-6|TRBJ1-4
TGTGCCAGCAGCTTGAAAGACAGGGGAGAAAAACTGTTTTTT
CASSLKDRGEKLFF
>-|-|TRBV5-4|TRBJ1-3
TGTGCCAGCACCCTGAGCTCTGGAAACACCATATATTTT
CASTLSSGNTIYF
>few|TRBD1|TRBV12-3/TRBV12-4|TRBJ2-2
TGTGCCCAACCAGGGGGAAACACCGGGGAGCTGTTTTTT
CAQPGGNTGELFF
>-|-|TRBV6-1|TRBJ1-1
TGTGCCAGCAGTGAAATGGGGCAAGTGAACACTGAAGCTTTCTTT
CASSEMGQVNTEAFF
>few|-|TRBV5-1|TRBJ1-5
TGCGCCAGCAGCTTGGGAGGGCAGAGCAATCAGCCCCAGCATTTT
CASSLGGQSNQPQHF
>-|-|TRBV19|TRBJ2-3
TGTGCCAGTACCCCAGGGCTAGCGCGCACAGATACGCAGTATTTT
CASTPGLARTDTQYF
>-|-|TRBV30|TRBJ1-4
TGTGCCTGGGACGGTGATGAAAAACTGTTTTTT
CAWDGDEKLFF
>once|-|TRBV5-1|TRBJ1-2
TGCGCCAGCAGCCCCTCGACAGAGAGGAGTGGCTACACCTTC
CASSPSTERSGYTF